Presented here are 28 T cell receptor beta chains from one specimen sequenced in a study of metastatic and nonmetastatic thyroid tumors. With MiXCR, TCRdb reprocessed the PCR reads. The table shows fewer than 40,000 clones, with 30% occurring only once. All patients were treatment-naive before thyroid surgery. Material: blood. The receptors come from a female donor with papillary thyroid cancer or a benign thyroid nodule (not recorded which). Some clones in this sample may be carry-over from other donors' samples.

This clone turned up a few times. The rearrangement uses TRBV29-1 and TRBJ1-3; 7 nucleotides match TRBD1. CDR3 length equals 14 residues. Per the germline V gene, CDR1 is SQVTM and CDR2 is ANQGSEA. After removal of 2 bases from V and 4 bases from J, the junction contained 5 bases not matched to a gene. Here the CDR3 reads CSVEYPGQGNTIYF. Written as DNA, the CDR3 is TGCAGCGTTGAATATCCGGGACAGGGAAACACCATATATTTT. Using reference TRBV29-1 and TRBJ1-3 for the parts outside the CDR3, the full variable domain is SAVISQKPSRDICQRGTSLTIQCQVDSQVTMMFWYRQQPGQSLTLIATANQGSEATYESGFVIDKFPISRPNLTFSTLTVSNMSPEDSSIYLCSVEYPGQGNTIYFGEGSWLTVV.

This clone was recorded at least ten times. The chain uses TRBV10-1 and TRBJ2-7; D gene ambiguous. Germline loops: CDR1 WNHNN, CDR2 SYGVQD (reference sequence). V lost 2 bases and J lost 4, with 3 bases in between. This CDR3 is 11 amino acids long. CDR3 nucleotides: TGCGCCAGCAGTGAGGGTTACGAGCAGTACTTC. Translation: CASSEGYEQYF.

Only a few counts were recorded for this clone. This specimen includes other DNA sequences encoding the same CDR3. This chain uses TRBV19 with TRBJ2-1; D is unresolved. Germline assignment: CDR1 LNHDA and CDR2 SQIVND (reference sequence). The CDR3 runs to 13 residues. The germline V and J ends were trimmed by 3 bases and 8 bases, with 11 bases remaining between them. The CDR3 region has the DNA TGTGCCAGTAGTATGTCGGGTGCAGATGAGCAGTTCTTC. Protein sequence: CASSMSGADEQFF.

This clone was recorded many times. The V and J genes are TRBV4-1 and TRBJ2-3; D call uncertain. The CDR3 sequence is 14 residues long. Trimming pared 0 bases from V and 4 bases from J, leaving 8 bases between. The germline CDR1 and CDR2 sequences are MGHRA and YSYEKL. The DNA for the CDR3 is TGCGCCAGCAGCCAAGATAATGGGGCAGATACGCAGTATTTT. It translates to CASSQDNGADTQYF.

This clone was detected ten times or more. V usage is TRBV19 and J usage is TRBJ2-6; 8 bases are a match to TRBD1. The germline V gene encodes CDR1 LNHDA and CDR2 SQIVND (reference sequence). The V gene end was trimmed by 8 bases and the J gene end by 4 bases; junction bases not matched to a gene: 7. The length of the CDR3 is 15 residues. CDR3 sequence: CASVKTGVGANVLTF. As DNA, the CDR3 is TGTGCCAGTGTAAAGACAGGGGTAGGGGCCAACGTCCTGACTTTC.

In its sample, this clone was seen many times. The V call is TRBV27, the J call TRBJ1-6; tentatively, D is TRBD1 (5 bases). The germline V gene has CDR1 MNHEY and CDR2 SMNVEV (reference sequence). CDR3 size: 15 residues. V lost 11 bases and J 4 bases, leaving 18 bases between the germline ends. DNA of the CDR3: TGTGCCGCCTCCCCTACCGGGACTTATAATTCACCCCTCCACTTT. Protein product: CAASPTGTYNSPLHF.

This clone was seen at least ten times. This sample also contains other DNA sequences that code for the same CDR3. This chain uses TRBV5-1 with TRBJ2-7; 11 bases match TRBD2. The germline CDR1 and CDR2 sequences are SGHRS and YFSETQ. With V trimmed by 0 bases and J by 12 bases, 11 bases remained unmatched. The CDR3 length is 15 residues. In DNA form, the CDR3 reads TGCGCCAGCAGCTTGGCCGAGACTAGCGGGACCAGGCGGTACTTC. This encodes CASSLAETSGTRRYF.

The V and J genes are TRBV15 and TRBJ1-1; D is possibly TRBD1 (6 bases). V was pared by 0 bases and J by 14 bases, with 19 bases between. The germline gives CDR1 LNHNV, CDR2 YYDKDF (reference sequence). This CDR3 comprises 14 residues. CDR3 DNA sequence: TGTGCCACCAGCAGAGATTCGACAGGCACTGATGCCTTCTTT. This translates into CATSRDSTGTDAFF. Based on the CDR3 plus reference TRBV15 and TRBJ1-1, the full variable domain is DAMVIQNPRYQVTQFGKPVTLSCSQTLNHNVMYWYQQKSSQAPKLLFHYYDKDFNNEADTPDNFQSRRPNTSFCFLDIRSPGLGDTAMYLCATSRDSTGTDAFFGQGTRLTVV.

The CDR3 here is CASMTDRNTEAFF. Here the CDR3 DNA reads TGTGCCAGCATGACAGATCGGAACACTGAAGCTTTCTTT. The rearrangement links TRBV28 to TRBJ1-1; a weak D match, TRBD1 (5 bases). V was pared by 7 bases and J by 1 base, with 10 bases between. The CDR3 consists of 13 residues. Looked up from germline, CDR1 is MDHEN and CDR2 is SYDVKM.

As concerns this clone: At one of its ends the junction is not consistent with the germline gene, which may arise from a read error. The chain recombines TRBV30 with TRBJ2-1, with 16 bases lining up with TRBD2. Germline CDR1 is GTSNPN and CDR2 is SVGIG (reference sequence). This CDR3 spans 16 amino acids. CDR3 sequence (DNA): TGTGCCTCGAGTGCCGGGACTAGCGGGAGGGCCGCTGAGCAGTTCTTC. Its protein product is CASSAGTSGRAAEQFF.

This clone was counted between two and nine times. The rearrangement uses TRBV9 and TRBJ1-1; maybe TRBD1 (5 bases). The CDR3 sequence is 12 residues long. Germline lookup yields CDR1 SGDLS and CDR2 YYNGEE. Trimming left V 7 bases short and J 11 bases short, with 18 bases between. The CDR3 sequence: CASGALNTDAFF. CDR3 in DNA: TGTGCCAGCGGGGCACTGAACACGGATGCTTTCTTT.

This clone was seen repeatedly, ten times or more. This chain uses TRBV20-1 with TRBJ2-1; D may be TRBD2 (5 bases). This CDR3 region has 14 residues. The germline V and J ends were trimmed by 0 bases and 6 bases, with 12 bases remaining between them. Germline values: CDR1 DFQATT, CDR2 SNEGSKA (reference sequence). The CDR3 nucleotides read TGCAGTGCTAGAGATCCTTTAGCGAGCAATGAGCAGTTCTTC. Its protein product is CSARDPLASNEQFF.

The rearrangement uses TRBV14 and TRBJ1-2, with TRBD1 identical over 7 bases. The CDR3 runs 15 residues. Trimming took 5 bases from V and 5 from J; bases not matched to a gene: 11. The germline V gene has CDR1 SGHDN and CDR2 FVKESK. The CDR3 reads CASSSLTGTGYGYTF. As DNA, the CDR3 is TGTGCCAGCAGCTCCCTGACAGGGACGGGTTATGGCTACACCTTC.

This clone was counted a few times. The chain employs TRBV20-1 and TRBJ2-2, with D tentatively TRBD1 or TRBD2 (6 bases each). There are 16 residues in the CDR3. Trimming stripped 3 bases from V and 3 bases from J, with 17 bases between. Per germline, CDR1 DFQATT and CDR2 SNEGSKA (reference sequence). In DNA form, the CDR3 reads TGCAGTGCTAGGGGGCGGGGACACGGGGACACCGGGGAGCTGTTTTTT. Its protein is CSARGRGHGDTGELFF.

This clone was counted at least ten times. A much larger clonotype is one base distant, so this may be a read error. This chain uses TRBV12-3 or TRBV12-4 with TRBJ2-7; 9 positions agree with TRBD2. This CDR3 comprises 13 residues. DNA for the CDR3: TGTGCCAGCAGTCAGACTAGCGGCTACGAGCAGTGCTTC. This translates into CASSQTSGYEQCF.

At least ten counts were recorded for this clone. The rearrangement joins TRBV6-1 to TRBJ1-2; TRBD1 aligns across 7 bases. Trimming removed 5 bases from V and 3 bases from J; junction bases left unmatched: 3. The CDR3 has 13 residues. Germline CDR1 MNHNS, CDR2 SASEGT. In nucleotides, the CDR3 is TGTGCCAGCAGTTCGGGGACAGACTATGGCTACACCTTC. Protein sequence: CASSSGTDYGYTF.

V is TRBV14 and J is TRBJ1-4; D remains ambiguous. Trimming shortened V by 1 base and J by 0 bases, and 6 bases separated the two germline ends. Germline loops: CDR1 SGHDN, CDR2 FVKESK. CDR3 length: 15 residues. The CDR3 nucleotides read TGTGCCAGCAGCCAAGGGGGTACAACTAATGAAAAACTGTTTTTT. Amino acids: CASSQGGTTNEKLFF. The full variable domain, rest sourced from reference TRBV14 and TRBJ1-4, is EAGVTQFPSHSVIEKGQTVTLRCDPISGHDNLYWYRRVMGKEIKFLLHFVKESKQDESGMPNNRFLAERTGGTYSTLKVQPAELEDSGVYFCASSQGGTTNEKLFFGSGTQLSVL.

This clone was found many times. This rearrangement joins TRBV7-9 to TRBJ1-1; D not certain. The germline V and J ends were trimmed by 7 bases and 7 bases, with 10 bases remaining between them. Per the germline V gene, CDR1 is SEHNR and CDR2 is FQNEAQ (reference sequence). The CDR3 covers 11 residues. The CDR3 sequence: CASKTALEAFF. As DNA, the CDR3 is TGTGCCAGCAAGACGGCTCTTGAAGCTTTCTTT.

This clone was counted ten times or more. The chain recombines TRBV5-5 with TRBJ1-4; 8 nucleotides match TRBD1. Germline V CDR1 and CDR2: SGHKS, YYEKEE (reference sequence). The CDR3 extends over 15 amino acids. The V gene end was trimmed by 4 bases and the J gene end by 6 bases; junction bases not matched to a gene: 8. As DNA, the CDR3 is TGTGCCAGCAGCCCCTGGACAGGGATAGATGAAAAACTGTTTTTT. This gives the protein CASSPWTGIDEKLFF.

This clone has at least ten counts. The chain uses TRBV20-1 and TRBJ1-1; TRBD1 might be the D (5 bases). There are 17 residues in the CDR3. Germline lookup yields CDR1 DFQATT and CDR2 SNEGSKA (reference sequence). V was trimmed by 7 bases and J by 0 bases, leaving 24 bases between them. CDR3 in amino acids: CSVDSGGLREMNTEAFF. The CDR3 DNA reads TGCAGTGTTGACAGCGGCGGATTACGAGAAATGAACACTGAAGCTTTCTTT.

Judged by abundance, this clone is medium-sized. The CDR3 region is CASSQPPGRGHQDYTF. As DNA, the CDR3 is TGCGCCAGCAGCCAACCCCCAGGGAGGGGGCATCAGGACTACACCTTC. This chain connects TRBV4-1 to TRBJ1-2; 7 bases agree with TRBD1. V gave up 2 bases and J gave up 10 bases; unmatched junction bases: 16. The CDR3 spans 16 residues. Germline CDR1 MGHRA, CDR2 YSYEKL.

The V and J genes are TRBV9 and TRBJ1-6, with D perhaps matching TRBD1 (6 bases). Germline CDR1 reads SGDLS; CDR2 reads YYNGEE. CDR3 length: 14 residues. V lost 4 bases to trimming and J lost 6 bases, with 11 bases between them. This CDR3 reads CASSQGQFNSPLHF. For the CDR3, the DNA is TGTGCCAGCAGCCAGGGGCAATTTAATTCACCCCTCCACTTT.

There are many counts of this clone. The chain carries TRBV7-8 and TRBJ1-1; D unresolved. There are 14 residues in the CDR3. V lost 4 bases and J 1 base, leaving 10 bases between the germline ends. The germline V gene encodes CDR1 SGHVS and CDR2 FQNEAQ. The CDR3 DNA sequence: TGTGCCAGCAGCTACAACAGACAGAACACTGAAGCTTTCTTT. Protein: CASSYNRQNTEAFF.

Of note for this clone: One junction end disagrees with the germline gene, perhaps due to a read error. V usage is TRBV20-1 and J usage is TRBJ1-6, with 8 bases lining up with TRBD1. This CDR3 contains 14 residues. Germline V gene sequence: CDR1 DFQATT, CDR2 SNEGSKA (reference sequence). CDR3 protein: CSAWTGHESSPLHF. CDR3 in DNA: TGCAGTGCTTGGACAGGGCATGAGAGCTCACCCCTGCACTTT.

This clone showed up many times. The genes are TRBV20-1 and TRBJ2-7; 10 nucleotides align to TRBD1. Germline V gene data show CDR1 as DFQATT and CDR2 as SNEGSKA (reference sequence). The CDR3 is 12 amino acids. V lost 6 bases and J lost 5; bases outside the gene matches: 4. DNA of the CDR3: TGCAGTGCGAGGACAGGGGGGCACGAGCAGTACTTC. It yields the protein CSARTGGHEQYF.

This clone was observed a single time. The junction and the germline gene differ at one end; a read error may be behind it. V and J are TRBV20-1 and TRBJ1-3; D remains unclear. The CDR3 has 13 amino acids. Germline CDR1 and CDR2: DFQATT and SNEGSKA (reference sequence). CDR3 sequence: CCARPPAGYTIYF. Here the CDR3 DNA reads TGCTGTGCTAGGCCCCCTGCGGGATACACCATATATTTT.

The V call is TRBV18, the J call TRBJ1-1, with TRBD1 matching over 8 bases. The V segment lost 3 bases and the J segment 3 bases; nucleotides outside the gene matches: 3. Germline CDR1 KGHSH, CDR2 LQKENI. The CDR3 consists of 14 residues. CDR3 sequence (DNA): TGTGCCAGCTCACCCCAGGGGGCTGACACTGAAGCTTTCTTT. This encodes CASSPQGADTEAFF. The full variable domain, in which reference TRBV18 and TRBJ1-1 provide the parts outside the CDR3, is NAGVMQNPRHLVRRRGQEARLRCSPMKGHSHVYWYRQLPEEGLKFMVYLQKENIIDESGMPKERFSAEFPKEGPSILRIQQVVRGDSAAYFCASSPQGADTEAFFGQGTRLTVV.

This clone has just a few counts. This chain uses TRBV7-2 with TRBJ2-7; 7 bases align to TRBD2. This CDR3 spans 14 amino acids. V dropped 1 base and J dropped 1; count of bases not matched to a gene: 1. Germline V CDR1 and CDR2: SGHTA, FQGNSA. For the CDR3, the DNA is TGTGCCAGCAGCTTAGGACTAGCTTCCTACGAGCAGTACTTC. Translating it yields CASSLGLASYEQYF.